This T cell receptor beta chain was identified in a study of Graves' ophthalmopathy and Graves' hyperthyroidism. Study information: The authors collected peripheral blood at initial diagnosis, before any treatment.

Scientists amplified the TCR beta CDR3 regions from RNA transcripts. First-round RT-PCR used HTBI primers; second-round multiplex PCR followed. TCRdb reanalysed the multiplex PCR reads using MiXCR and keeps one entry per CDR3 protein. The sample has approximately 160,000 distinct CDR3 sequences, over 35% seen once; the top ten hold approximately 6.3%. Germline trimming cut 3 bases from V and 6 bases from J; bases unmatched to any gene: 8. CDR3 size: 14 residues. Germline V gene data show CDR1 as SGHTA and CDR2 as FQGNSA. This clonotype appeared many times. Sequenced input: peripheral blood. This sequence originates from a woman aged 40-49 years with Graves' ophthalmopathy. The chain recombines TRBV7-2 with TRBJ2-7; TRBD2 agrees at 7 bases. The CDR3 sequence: CASSFTAWGGEQYF. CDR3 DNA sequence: TGTGCCAGCAGCTTTACAGCCTGGGGGGGCGAGCAGTACTTC.